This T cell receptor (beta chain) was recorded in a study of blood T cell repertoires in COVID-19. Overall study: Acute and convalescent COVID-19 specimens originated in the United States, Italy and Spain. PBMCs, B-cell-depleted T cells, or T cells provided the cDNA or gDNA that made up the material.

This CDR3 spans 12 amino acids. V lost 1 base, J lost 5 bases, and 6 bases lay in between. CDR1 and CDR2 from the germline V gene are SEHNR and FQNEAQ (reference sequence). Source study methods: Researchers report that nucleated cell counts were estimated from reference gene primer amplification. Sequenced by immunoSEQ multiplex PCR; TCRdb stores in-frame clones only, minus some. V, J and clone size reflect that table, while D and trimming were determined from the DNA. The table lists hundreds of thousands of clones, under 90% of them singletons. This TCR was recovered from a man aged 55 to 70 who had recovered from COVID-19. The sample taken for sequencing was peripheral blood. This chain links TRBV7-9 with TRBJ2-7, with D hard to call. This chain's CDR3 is CASSLVINEQYF. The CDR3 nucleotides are TGTGCCAGCAGCTTAGTCATCAACGAGCAGTACTTC.